The T cell receptor beta chain described here comes from a study of T cell repertoires in cytomegalovirus infection. Overall study results and limits: Dominant in the ex vivo response were TCR beta clonotypes restricted by HLA-C and specific for CMV.

TCRdb recomputed calls from the reads with MiXCR, one row per CDR3 protein. This table holds some 350,000 distinct CDR3 sequences, less than 20% found once. The germline CDR1 and CDR2 sequences are DFQATT and SNEGSKA (reference sequence). CDR3 length: 12 residues. This clonotype was observed at least ten times. The target antigen is unknown. The V gene is TRBV20-1, the J gene TRBJ1-2, with D perhaps matching TRBD1 (6 bases). This receptor was obtained from a human donor in good health (CMV status not recorded). Some clones in this sample may be carry-over from other donors' samples. The sequenced material came from PBMCs. Written as DNA, the CDR3 is TGCAGGTTGAAGGGGGGATTCTATGGCTACACCTTC. This codes for CRLKGGFYGYTF.